This T cell receptor beta chain is drawn from a study of Ad26.COV2.S vaccination and SARS-CoV-2 variants. As regards this clone: Antigen: not known.

Clones were sequenced by immunoSEQ multiplex PCR, and TCRdb holds only the in-frame ones, with some missing. The table lists fewer than 500,000 clones, nearly 90% of them singletons. General study results and limits: Analyses that measured TCR breadth and depth may have underestimated total T cell responses. Comparability of non-spike TCR breadth was observed across vaccine and placebo recipients.

Treatment: around 19 received Ad26.COV2.S at low or high dose, single or two shots; several received placebo; per-sample allocation not given. Samples came from day 63 after the first vaccine or placebo injection. Cohort 1b enrolled adults aged 18-55 years in Boston. Looked up from germline, CDR1 is KGHSH and CDR2 is LQKENI. V gave up 5 bases and J gave up 6 bases; unmatched junction bases: 7. The CDR3 is made up of 15 amino acids. Sequencing used peripheral blood, obtained in a trial of Ad26.COV2.S vaccine versus placebo. V gene TRBV18 combines with J gene TRBJ2-2; 9 nucleotides match TRBD1. This sequence was found in a person between 18 and 65 years old who received the Ad26.COV2.S COVID-19 vaccine or a placebo. CDR3 in DNA: TGTGCCAGCTCAACACAGGGGGCGCGTGCCGGGGAGCTGTTTTTT. Translating it yields CASSTQGARAGELFF.